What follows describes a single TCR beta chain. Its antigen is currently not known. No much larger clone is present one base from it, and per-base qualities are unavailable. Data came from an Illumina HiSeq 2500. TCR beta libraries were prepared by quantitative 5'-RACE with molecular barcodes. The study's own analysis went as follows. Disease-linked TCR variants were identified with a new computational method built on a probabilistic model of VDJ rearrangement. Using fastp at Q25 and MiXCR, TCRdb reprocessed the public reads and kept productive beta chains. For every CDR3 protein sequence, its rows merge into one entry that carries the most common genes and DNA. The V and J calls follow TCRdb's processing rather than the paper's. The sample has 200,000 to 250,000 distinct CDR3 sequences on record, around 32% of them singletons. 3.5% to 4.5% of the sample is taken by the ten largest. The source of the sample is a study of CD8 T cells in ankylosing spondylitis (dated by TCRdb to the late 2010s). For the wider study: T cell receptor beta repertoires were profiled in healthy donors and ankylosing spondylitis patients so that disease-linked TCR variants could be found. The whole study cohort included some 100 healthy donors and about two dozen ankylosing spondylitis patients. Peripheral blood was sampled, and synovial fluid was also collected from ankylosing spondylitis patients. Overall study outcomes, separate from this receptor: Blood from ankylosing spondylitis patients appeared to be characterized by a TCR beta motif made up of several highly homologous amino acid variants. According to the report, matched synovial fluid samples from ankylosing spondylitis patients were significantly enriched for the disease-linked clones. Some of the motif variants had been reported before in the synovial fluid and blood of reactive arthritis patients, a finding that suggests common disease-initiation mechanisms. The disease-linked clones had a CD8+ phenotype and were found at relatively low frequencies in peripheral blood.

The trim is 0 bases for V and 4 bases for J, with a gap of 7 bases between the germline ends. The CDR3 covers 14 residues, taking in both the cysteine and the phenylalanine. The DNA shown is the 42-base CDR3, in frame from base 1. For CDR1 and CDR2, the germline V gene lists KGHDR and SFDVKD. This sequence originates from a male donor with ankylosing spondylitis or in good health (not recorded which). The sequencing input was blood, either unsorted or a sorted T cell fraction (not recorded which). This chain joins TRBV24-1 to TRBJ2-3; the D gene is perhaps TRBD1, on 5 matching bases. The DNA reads TGTGCCACCAGTGATTTGGTAGGGGCAGATACGCAGTATTTT. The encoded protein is CATSDLVGADTQYF.